This T cell receptor beta chain emerged from a study of T cells after yellow fever vaccination. This CDR3 is built from 15 residues. Trimming shortened V by 10 bases and J by 0 bases, and 13 bases separated the two germline ends. MiXCR was run by TCRdb on the 5' RACE reads, yielding one entry per CDR3 protein. Of about 300,000 distinct CDR3 sequences in the sample, 8.5% to 10% were seen once. This clonotype was observed many times. The receptor's source is a man aged 18-30 years who received the YFV17D yellow fever vaccine. The rearrangement links TRBV12-3 or TRBV12-4 to TRBJ1-6; tentatively, D is TRBD1 (6 bases). The input for sequencing was CD4+ T cells sorted from PBMCs, taken 5 days after the yellow fever booster vaccination. CDR3 in DNA: TGTGCCACCCGAGGGGGGGGCTCCTATAATTCACCCCTCCACTTT. It yields the protein CATRGGGSYNSPLHF.